This TCR beta chain was observed in a study of cytomegalovirus exposure and HLA in healthy donors. Regarding the study as a whole: According to reports, the classifier identified cytomegalovirus status with high specificity and sensitivity. Relative to the approximately 700-donor mean, N-insertions were reportedly fewer in an Asian-associated ancestry cluster in a later analysis. In a later analysis, HLA-associated beta chains showed higher expansion and lower generation probabilities than comparable chains.

A remark on this clone: Its antigen is still unknown.

PCR employed 60 Vbeta and 13 Jbeta primers. Libraries were prepared by immunoSEQ multiplex PCR; TCRdb keeps only in-frame clonotypes and omits some of them. The sample consists of around 130,000 clones, roughly 82% of them appearing once. Sequencing was done on a sample of PBMCs. This TCR derives from a man aged 50 to 60 in good health and CMV-seronegative.

In DNA form, the CDR3 reads TGTGCCAGCAGGACAGGGGGATTAAGCACAGATACGCAGTATTTT. Protein sequence: CASRTGGLSTDTQYF. The chain uses TRBV27 and TRBJ2-3, with 9 bases lining up with TRBD1. The CDR3 covers 15 residues. The germline V gene encodes CDR1 MNHEY and CDR2 SMNVEV (reference sequence). After removal of 6 bases from V and 0 bases from J, the junction contained 4 bases not matched to a gene.